This T cell receptor (beta chain) was sequenced for a study of blood T cell repertoires in COVID-19. Measured with immunoSEQ multiplex PCR; TCRdb has only the in-frame clones, and not every one. The top ten hold approximately 3% of the sample, which has about 280,000 clones, around 93% seen once. The V gene's germline CDR1 is MNHEY and CDR2 SMNVEV (reference sequence). Trimming removed 8 bases from V and 8 bases from J; junction bases left unmatched: 7. The CDR3 has 13 residues. The specimen sequenced was PBMCs or T cells enriched from blood (not recorded which). The origin of this receptor is a man aged 35 to 55 who had been exposed to COVID-19. The rearrangement links TRBV27 to TRBJ1-2, with TRBD1 matching 11 bases. The CDR3 DNA reads as TGTGCCAGCCGGACAGGGGGCCTGGGAGGCTACACCTTC. Translation: CASRTGGLGGYTF.